This T cell receptor (beta chain) came from a study of T cell repertoires in cytomegalovirus infection. Across the whole study: From public TCR beta signatures came an indication of both CMV infection and matching HLA type.

Findings of the study overall: The response measured ex vivo was dominated by TCR beta clonotypes (HLA-C-restricted and CMV-specific).

There are a few counts of this clonotype. The antigen remains undetermined. A single record per CDR3 protein comes from TCRdb applying MiXCR to the reads. The top ten clones hold about 4.5% of a sample with roughly 300,000 distinct CDR3 sequences, more than 9% of them seen once. The V end lost 3 bases, the J end lost 2 bases, and 13 bases lay between the germline ends. This CDR3 is 15 amino acids long. Germline loops: CDR1 LGHNA, CDR2 YNFKEQ. The rearrangement links TRBV4-2 to TRBJ1-1, with D possibly TRBD1 on 6 matching bases. The TCR originated in a human donor in good health (CMV status not recorded). Some clones in this sample may be carry-over from other donors' samples. The specimen was PBMCs. CDR3 DNA: TGTGCCAGCAGCCAGGAGGGACACAGCAACACTGAAGCTTTCTTT. The encoded protein is CASSQEGHSNTEAFF.